This entry lists 13 T cell receptor beta chains sequenced from one sample in a study of T-cell reconstitution after alpha-beta-depleted transplantation in children. Researchers prepared the TCRbeta library using unique molecular identifiers, the study reports. TCRdb independently ran MiXCR on the PCR reads; one entry per CDR3 protein. Here the sample spans 170,000 or so distinct CDR3 sequences, over 5.5% being singletons. The material sequenced was PBMCs from the stem cell graft donor, taken from the stem cell graft. The receptors here all came from a human donor who donated a stem cell graft to a child with Wiskott-Aldrich syndrome.

The chain is built from TRBV12-3 or TRBV12-4 and TRBJ2-4; 9 bases are a match to TRBD1. This CDR3 has 19 amino acids. Losses at the gene ends were 11 bases for V and 0 bases for J; bases not matched to a gene: 20. The DNA of the CDR3 is TGTGCCTTCTGTCAGTTTGGGGGACAGGGCTACCTAGCCAAAAACATTCAGTACTTC. It specifies CAFCQFGGQGYLAKNIQYF.

Details on this clonotype: This sequence may be a read error, since a much larger clone differs from it by one base. This rearrangement joins TRBV7-8 to TRBJ2-2; the D is unclear. This CDR3 region has 13 residues. The germline V gene encodes CDR1 SGHVS and CDR2 FQNEAQ. CDR3 loop: CASNAVRTRELFF. The CDR3 DNA is TGTGCCAGCAACGCAGTTCGCACCCGGGAGCTGTTTTTT.

This clonotype was counted ten times or more. The chain couples TRBV20-1 to TRBJ2-3, with D tentatively TRBD1 (6 bases). The germline V gene encodes CDR1 DFQATT and CDR2 SNEGSKA (reference sequence). The CDR3 is 16 residues long. The CDR3: CTGGHFAARGTDTQYF. CDR3 coding DNA: TGCACTGGGGGACATTTCGCGGCCAGAGGGACAGATACGCAGTATTTT.

At least ten counts were recorded for this clonotype. The chain couples TRBV6-1 to TRBJ2-7, with no clear D. V dropped 10 bases and J dropped 0 bases, with 16 bases sitting between them. Germline V gene data show CDR1 as MNHNS and CDR2 as SASEGT. The CDR3 has 14 residues. CDR3 nucleotides: TGTGCCACCACCGACGCCCCTCACTCCTACGAGCAGTACTTC. Translating it yields CATTDAPHSYEQYF.

This clonotype was observed many times. The chain uses TRBV15 and TRBJ2-1, with D possibly being TRBD2 (6 bases). Trimming removed 0 bases at V and 15 bases at J, with 18 bases between. From germline, CDR1 is LNHNV and CDR2 YYDKDF (reference sequence). The CDR3 is 14 residues long. CDR3 sequence reads: CATSRDKGRTSPFF. CDR3 DNA sequence: TGTGCCACCAGCAGAGATAAAGGGAGGACGAGCCCGTTCTTC.

The table lists this clonotype with many counts. This rearrangement joins TRBV5-5 to TRBJ2-1; D is uncertain. CDR1 and CDR2 from the germline V gene are SGHKS and YYEKEE (reference sequence). CDR3 size: 16 residues. Trimming stripped 0 bases from V and 2 bases from J, with 12 bases between. CDR3 residues: CASSLDLVFPYNEQFF. The CDR3 DNA is TGTGCCAGCAGCTTGGACCTAGTATTCCCCTACAATGAGCAGTTCTTC.

This clonotype has ten or more counts. The chain recombines TRBV20-1 with TRBJ2-2; the D gene is possibly TRBD2 (7 bases). The CDR3 runs to 13 residues. V shed 4 bases and J shed 7 bases, with 13 bases lying between them. The germline V gene has CDR1 DFQATT and CDR2 SNEGSKA (reference sequence). The CDR3 nucleotides are TGCAGTGCTAAACCGGGGGGCGGCGGGGAGCTGTTTTTT. The encoded protein is CSAKPGGGGELFF.

This clonotype was observed many times. The rearrangement uses TRBV29-1 and TRBJ2-7, with 9 bases lining up with TRBD2. From germline, CDR1 is SQVTM and CDR2 ANQGSEA. V dropped 1 base and J dropped 6; count of bases not matched to a gene: 7. CDR3 length: 14 amino acids. The CDR3 is CSVEGGRAASEQYF. The CDR3 DNA sequence: TGCAGCGTTGAAGGCGGGAGGGCCGCCTCCGAGCAGTACTTC.

J is TRBJ2-5 and V is TRBV30; 8 nucleotides line up with TRBD2. J was trimmed by 5 bases and V by 2 bases; bases with no gene match: 10. Germline CDR1 is GTSNPN and CDR2 is SVGIG (reference sequence). The CDR3 spans 15 residues. CDR3 DNA: TGTGCCTGGAGTCACGGACTAGCTTTGGCGGAGACCCAGTACTTC. It is translated as CAWSHGLALAETQYF. Using reference TRBV30 and TRBJ2-5 for the parts outside the CDR3, the full variable domain is SQTIHQWPATLVQPVGSPLSLECTVEGTSNPNLYWYRQAAGRGLQLLFYSVGIGQISSEVPQNLSASRPQDRQFILSSKKLLLSDSGFYLCAWSHGLALAETQYFGPGTRLLVL.

This chain joins TRBV10-3 and TRBJ2-2; 10 bases match TRBD2. Germline V lookup: CDR1 ENHRY, CDR2 SYGVKD. The CDR3 consists of 16 residues. Trimming took 3 bases from V and 5 from J; bases not matched to a gene: 6. CDR3 loop: CAISEDPSGRTGELFF. For the CDR3, the DNA is TGTGCCATCAGTGAAGATCCTAGCGGGAGAACCGGGGAGCTGTTTTTT.

This clonotype has at least ten counts. V usage is TRBV6-4 and J usage is TRBJ1-3, with TRBD1 as a possible D gene (5 bases). The germline CDR1 and CDR2 sequences are MRHNA and SNTAGT. The V end was cut by 0 bases, the J end by 8 bases, with 14 bases between. CDR3 length: 15 residues. The CDR3 coding sequence is TGTGCCAGCAGTGACTCTGGTGCAGGGCTGGACACCATATATTTT. This codes for CASSDSGAGLDTIYF.

At least ten counts were recorded for this clonotype. J is TRBJ2-1 and V is TRBV7-2; D unresolved. The germline CDR1 and CDR2 sequences are SGHTA and FQGNSA. The CDR3 has 15 residues. V lost 4 bases and J 0 bases, leaving 10 bases between the germline ends. CDR3 amino acids: CASSSLLSSYNEQFF. DNA of the CDR3: TGTGCCAGCAGCTCCCTCCTGAGCTCCTACAATGAGCAGTTCTTC.

This clonotype occurred a few times. The V gene is TRBV7-2, the J gene TRBJ1-2; 12 bases map to TRBD1. Trimming took 3 bases from V and 8 from J; bases not matched to a gene: 7. Germline CDR1 SGHTA, CDR2 FQGNSA. CDR3 size: 15 residues. The CDR3 DNA follows: TGTGCCAGCAGCTTCGGGACAGGGGGCGCGCAGGGCTACACCTTC. This gives the protein CASSFGTGGAQGYTF.